The clone carrying this T cell receptor beta chain was observed a handful of times. Its antigen remains unidentified. The record originates from a study of T-cell reconstitution after alpha-beta-depleted transplantation in children. Overall study results and limits: From surviving recipient T cells and thymic progenitors came the high day-60 TCRbeta diversity observed in some patients. After one year, T-cell counts and TCRbeta diversity mostly came from new T cells. Expanded clones from the graft, numbering several hundred, reportedly supplied alpha-beta T cells about two months after transplant.

Germline-derived CDR1 and CDR2 are SGHDT and YYEEEE. The CDR3 length is 15 residues. V dropped 2 bases and J dropped 2; count of bases not matched to a gene: 4. TCRbeta library construction was performed incorporating unique molecular identifiers. TCRdb called the PCR reads again in MiXCR, with one record for every CDR3 protein. This sample carries 750,000 to 950,000 distinct CDR3 sequences, 16% of them seen once, and the ten largest clones take under 6%. The sequence came from a male patient under 18 who had a stem cell transplant for acute lymphoblastic leukemia, so the T cells may come from the graft donor. The rearrangement links TRBV5-6 to TRBJ2-5; 9 bases match TRBD2. Sequenced material: PBMCs, mostly from graft donor cells, taken 360 days after TCRalphabeta/CD19-depleted stem cell transplant. DNA of the CDR3: TGTGCCAGCAGCTTAGTAGCGGGAGCTCAAGAGACCCAGTACTTC. Encoded protein: CASSLVAGAQETQYF. The full variable domain, in which reference TRBV5-6 and TRBJ2-5 provide the parts outside the CDR3, is DAGVTQSPTHLIKTRGQQVTLRCSPKSGHDTVSWYQQALGQGPQFIFQYYEEEERQRGNFPDRFSGHQFPNYSSELNVNALLLGDSALYLCASSLVAGAQETQYFGPGTRLLVL.